Sequencing of this TCR beta chain was carried out in a study of cytotoxic CD8 clonotypes in ibrutinib-treated CLL. Study background: Recorded responses included about 25 partial and 2 complete; following median approximately 68 months, roughly 15 stayed remitted and roughly 12 progressed. Study outcomes and limitations: Rare overall, public clonotypes shrank or held steady under therapy. Sampling times differed between sustained-remission and progressing patients.

Libraries of TCR beta were made from roughly 1.8 micrograms of genomic DNA that came from cryopreserved PBMCs. Per the germline V gene, CDR1 is SGHVS and CDR2 is FQNEAQ. Trimming cost V 3 bases and J 9 bases, with 21 bases left between them. The length of the CDR3 is 16 residues. Note on this clone: What it binds is unknown.

Clones were read by immunoSEQ multiplex PCR, and TCRdb kept only the in-frame ones, dropping some. The sample includes over 150,000 clones, about 72% of them seen just once. The clonotype was recovered from a human donor with chronic lymphocytic leukemia. Here the sequenced sample was PBMCs, taken after 24 months of ibrutinib treatment. The rearrangement joins TRBV7-8 to TRBJ2-4; perhaps TRBD2 as D (5 bases). The CDR3 DNA sequence: TGTGCCAGCAGCTTGCGGACGCGGAGGTCTTCTACCATTCAGTACTTC. The encoded protein is CASSLRTRRSSTIQYF.